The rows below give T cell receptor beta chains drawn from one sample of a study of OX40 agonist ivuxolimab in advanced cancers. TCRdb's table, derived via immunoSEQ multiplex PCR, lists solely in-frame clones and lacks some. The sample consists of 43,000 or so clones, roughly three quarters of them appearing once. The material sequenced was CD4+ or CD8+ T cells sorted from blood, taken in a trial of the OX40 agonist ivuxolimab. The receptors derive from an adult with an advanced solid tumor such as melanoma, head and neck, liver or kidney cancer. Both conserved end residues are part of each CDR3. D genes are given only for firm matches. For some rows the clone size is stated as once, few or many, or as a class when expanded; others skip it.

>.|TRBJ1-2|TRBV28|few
CATTAQGHYGYTF
TGTGCCACCACCGCCCAGGGGCACTATGGCTACACCTTC
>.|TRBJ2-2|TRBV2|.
CASQVARTGELFF
TGTGCCAGCCAAGTCGCGCGAACCGGGGAGCTGTTTTTT
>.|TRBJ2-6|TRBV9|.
CASSVPLGQPGANVLTF
TGTGCCAGCAGCGTCCCTTTGGGGCAACCCGGGGCCAACGTCCTGACTTTC
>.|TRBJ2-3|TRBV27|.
CASPDADTQYF
TGTGCCAGCCCAGATGCAGATACGCAGTATTTT
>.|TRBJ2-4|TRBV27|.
CASSQVSGAKNIQYF
TGTGCCAGCAGTCAGGTCTCAGGGGCCAAAAACATTCAGTACTTC
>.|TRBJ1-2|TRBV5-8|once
CASSSGTNKLYGYTF
TGTGCCAGCAGCTCAGGGACAAATAAACTCTATGGCTACACCTTC
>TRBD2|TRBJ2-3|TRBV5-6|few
CASSLAMLGGSTDTQYF
TGTGCCAGCAGCTTGGCCATGTTGGGGGGGAGCACAGATACGCAGTATTTT
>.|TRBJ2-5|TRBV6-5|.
CASRDDAKGEQYF
TGTGCCAGCAGGGACGATGCCAAGGGGGAGCAGTACTTC
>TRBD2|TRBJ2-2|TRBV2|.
CASSRTRTSGDTGELFF
TGTGCCAGCAGTCGCACCCGGACTAGCGGGGACACCGGGGAGCTGTTTTTT
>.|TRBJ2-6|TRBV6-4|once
CASSALAQSSGANVLTF
TGTGCCAGCAGTGCGCTAGCGCAGAGCTCTGGGGCCAACGTCCTGACTTTC
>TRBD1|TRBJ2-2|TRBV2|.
CASSVGTAYTGELFF
TGTGCCAGCAGTGTAGGGACAGCGTACACCGGGGAGCTGTTTTTT
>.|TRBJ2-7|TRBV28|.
CASSLFRGLKFYF
TGTGCCAGCAGTTTATTCCGGGGCCTAAAGTTTTACTTC
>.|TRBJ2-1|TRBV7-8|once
CASSLGSQGNEQFF
TGTGCCAGCAGCTTAGGCTCGCAGGGGAATGAGCAGTTCTTC
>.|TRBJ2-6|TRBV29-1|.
CSVEGASGANVLTF
TGCAGCGTTGAAGGGGCATCCGGGGCCAACGTCCTGACTTTC
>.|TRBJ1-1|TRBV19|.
CASSTGQFNAAFF
TGTGCCAGTAGTACCGGACAGTTTAATGCGGCTTTCTTT
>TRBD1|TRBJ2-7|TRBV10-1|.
CASSDHRGDYEQYF
TGCGCCAGCAGTGATCACAGGGGGGACTACGAGCAGTACTTC
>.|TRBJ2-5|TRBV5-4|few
CASSLISAQETQYF
TGTGCCAGCAGCTTGATCTCTGCTCAAGAGACCCAGTACTTC
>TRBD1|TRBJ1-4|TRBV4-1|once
CASSPRTGLPLFNEKLFF
TGCGCCAGCAGCCCGAGGACAGGCCTCCCTCTCTTTAATGAAAAACTGTTTTTT
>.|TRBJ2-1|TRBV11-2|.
CASSPLNEQFF
TGTGCCAGCAGCCCCCTCAATGAGCAGTTCTTC
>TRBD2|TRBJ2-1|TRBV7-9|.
CASSLATLAHSSYNEQFF
TGTGCCAGCAGCTTAGCAACACTAGCGCACAGCTCCTACAATGAGCAGTTCTTC
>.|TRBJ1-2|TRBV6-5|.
CASSTGGLSYGYTF
TGTGCCAGCAGTACTGGCGGACTCTCATATGGCTACACCTTC
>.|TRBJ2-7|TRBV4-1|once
CASSQDRGRDSPYEQYF
TGCGCCAGCAGCCAAGATAGGGGCCGGGACTCCCCCTACGAGCAGTACTTC
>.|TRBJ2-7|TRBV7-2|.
CASSLVGGTKSYEQYF
TGTGCCAGCAGCTTAGTTGGCGGGACGAAGAGCTACGAGCAGTACTTC
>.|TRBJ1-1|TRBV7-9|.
CASSLGELSMNTEAFF
TGTGCCAGCAGCTTAGGAGAGCTATCTATGAACACTGAAGCTTTCTTT
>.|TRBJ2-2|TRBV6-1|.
CASSPARPHGELFF
TGTGCCAGCAGCCCCGCCCGACCTCACGGGGAGCTGTTTTTT
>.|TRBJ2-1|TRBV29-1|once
CSVDRGIDEQFF
TGCAGCGTTGACAGGGGAATTGATGAGCAGTTCTTC
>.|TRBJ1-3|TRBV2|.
CASSELDSGNTIYF
TGTGCCAGCAGTGAACTCGACTCTGGAAACACCATATATTTT
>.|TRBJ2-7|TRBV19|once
CASSHAQRFYEQYF
TGTGCCAGTAGCCACGCCCAACGGTTCTACGAGCAGTACTTC
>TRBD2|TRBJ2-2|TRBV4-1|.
CASSQEGGLAAGELFF
TGCGCCAGCAGCCAAGAAGGCGGACTAGCGGCCGGGGAGCTGTTTTTT
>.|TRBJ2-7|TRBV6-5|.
CASSGSPYEQYF
TGTGCCAGCTCGGGCTCGCCCTACGAGCAGTACTTC
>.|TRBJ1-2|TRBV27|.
CASSWTAGSTRGYTF
TGTGCCAGCAGTTGGACAGCAGGATCGACTCGGGGCTACACCTTC
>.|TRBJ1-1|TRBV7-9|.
CASSPKRGEAFF
TGTGCCAGCAGCCCAAAAAGGGGTGAAGCTTTCTTT
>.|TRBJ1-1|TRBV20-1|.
CSASFTEAFF
TGCAGTGCTAGTTTCACTGAAGCTTTCTTT
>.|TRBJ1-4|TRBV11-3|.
CASSLASPGEVGEKLFF
TGTGCCAGCAGCTTAGCGTCCCCGGGGGAAGTTGGTGAAAAACTGTTTTTT
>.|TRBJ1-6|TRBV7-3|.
CASSRGQGESPLHF
TGTGCCAGCAGCCGGGGACAAGGTGAATCACCCCTCCACTTT
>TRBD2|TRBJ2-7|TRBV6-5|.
CASSLGAGGPFEQYF
TGTGCCAGCAGCCTCGGTGCGGGAGGGCCCTTCGAGCAGTACTTC
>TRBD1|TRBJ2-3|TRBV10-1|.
CASRGQGTDTQYF
TGCGCCAGCAGGGGACAGGGAACAGATACGCAGTATTTT
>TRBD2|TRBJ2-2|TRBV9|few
CASSVGTSHTGELFF
TGTGCCAGCAGCGTAGGGACTAGTCACACCGGGGAGCTGTTTTTT
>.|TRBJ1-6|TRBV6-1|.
CASSRGGRNSPLHF
TGTGCCAGCTCTAGGGGGGGTCGTAATTCACCCCTCCACTTT
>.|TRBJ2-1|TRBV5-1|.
CASKDSSWEQFF
TGCGCCAGCAAAGACAGCTCATGGGAGCAGTTCTTC
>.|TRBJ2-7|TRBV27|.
CASIGRSYEQYF
TGTGCCAGCATCGGGAGATCCTACGAGCAGTACTTC
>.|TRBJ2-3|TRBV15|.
CATSRDWTDTQYF
TGTGCCACCAGCAGGGACTGGACAGATACGCAGTATTTT
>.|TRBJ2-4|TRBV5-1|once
CASSLDQPGNIQYF
TGCGCCAGCAGCTTGGATCAACCCGGAAACATTCAGTACTTC
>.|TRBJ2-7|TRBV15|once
CATSKSWGSEQYF
TGTGCCACCAGTAAATCCTGGGGGAGCGAGCAGTACTTC
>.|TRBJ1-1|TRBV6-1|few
CASSLTHRNTEAFF
TGTGCCAGCAGCTTGACACACAGGAACACTGAAGCTTTCTTT
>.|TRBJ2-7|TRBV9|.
CASSVAQSSYEQYF
TGTGCCAGCAGCGTAGCACAGAGCTCCTACGAGCAGTACTTC